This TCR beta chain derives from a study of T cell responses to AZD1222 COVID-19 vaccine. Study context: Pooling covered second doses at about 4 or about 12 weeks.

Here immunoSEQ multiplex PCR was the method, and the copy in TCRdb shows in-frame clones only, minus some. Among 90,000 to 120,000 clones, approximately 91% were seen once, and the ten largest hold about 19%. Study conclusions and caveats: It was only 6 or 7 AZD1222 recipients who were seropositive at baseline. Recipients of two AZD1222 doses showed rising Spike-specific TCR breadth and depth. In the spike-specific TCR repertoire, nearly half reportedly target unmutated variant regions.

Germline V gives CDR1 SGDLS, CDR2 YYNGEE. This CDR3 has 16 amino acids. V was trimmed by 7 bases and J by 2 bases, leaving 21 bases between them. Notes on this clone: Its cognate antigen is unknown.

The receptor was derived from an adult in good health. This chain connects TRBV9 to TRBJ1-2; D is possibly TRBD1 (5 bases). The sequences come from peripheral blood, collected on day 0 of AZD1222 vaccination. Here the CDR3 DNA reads TGTGCCAGCCACAACCCATTCCGGGGCGGAAACTATGGCTACACCTTC. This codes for CASHNPFRGGNYGYTF.